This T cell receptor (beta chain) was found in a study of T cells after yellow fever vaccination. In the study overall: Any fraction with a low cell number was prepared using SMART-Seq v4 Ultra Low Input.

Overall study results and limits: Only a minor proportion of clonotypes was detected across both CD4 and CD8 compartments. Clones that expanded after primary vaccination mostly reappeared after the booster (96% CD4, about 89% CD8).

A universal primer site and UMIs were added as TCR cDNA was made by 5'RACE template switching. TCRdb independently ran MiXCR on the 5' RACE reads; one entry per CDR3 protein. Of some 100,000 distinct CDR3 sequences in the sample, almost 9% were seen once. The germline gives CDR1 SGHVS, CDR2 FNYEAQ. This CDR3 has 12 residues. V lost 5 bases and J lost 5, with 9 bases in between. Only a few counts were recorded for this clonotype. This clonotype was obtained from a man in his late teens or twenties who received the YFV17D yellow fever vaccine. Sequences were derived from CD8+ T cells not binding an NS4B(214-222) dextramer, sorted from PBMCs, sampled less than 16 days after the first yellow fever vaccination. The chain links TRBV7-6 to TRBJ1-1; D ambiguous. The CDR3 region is CASSRLGTEAFF. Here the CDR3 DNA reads TGTGCCAGCAGCAGACTAGGTACTGAAGCTTTCTTT.